Listed here are 14 T cell receptor beta chains from one sample, sequenced in a study of regulatory and conventional T cells in RAG deficiency. Clones were sequenced by immunoSEQ multiplex PCR, and TCRdb holds only the in-frame ones, with some missing. The table lists under 30,000 clones, 75% to 95% of them singletons, with under 0.85% in the top ten. Genomic DNA came from blood regulatory T cells gated CD4+ CD25-high CD127-low. These data were also reused for a study on regulatory T cells. That source adds: The PCR used 52 TRBV and 13 TRBJ primers.

What was sequenced was Tregs sorted from blood. Receptors were obtained from a human donor in good health.

This rearrangement joins TRBV23-1 to TRBJ1-4, with D unclear. TRBV23-1 is sorted into the ORF group, with uncertain function. CDR3 size: 11 residues. V lost 1 base and J lost 8, with 2 bases in between. CDR3 region: CASSQWEKLFF. CDR3 coding DNA: TGCGCCAGCAGTCAATGGGAAAAACTGTTTTTT.

The V call is TRBV2, the J call TRBJ1-1, with 8 nucleotides matching TRBD1. Germline CDR1 and CDR2: SNHLY and FYNNEI. V shed 6 bases, J shed 5 bases, and the junction held 5 bases outside the gene matches. The CDR3 runs to 13 residues. DNA for the CDR3: TGTGCCAGCAGGGGACAGGAATGGACTGAAGCTTTCTTT. It codes for CASRGQEWTEAFF.

This rearrangement joins TRBV19 to TRBJ1-1, with TRBD1 identical over 8 bases. The germline gives CDR1 LNHDA, CDR2 SQIVND (reference sequence). Trimming took 5 bases from V and 5 from J; bases not matched to a gene: 7. This CDR3 is built from 14 residues. As DNA, the CDR3 is TGTGCCAGTAGTGGCCGGACAGGGCGGACTGAAGCTTTCTTT. Translated: CASSGRTGRTEAFF.

The genes are TRBV21-1 and TRBJ1-4. TRBV21-1 is given as a pseudogene. This CDR3 has 14 amino acids. CDR3 nucleotide sequence: TGTGCCAGCAGCAAAGAGAGGGAGGGCGAAAAACTGTTTTTT. As protein: CASSKEREGEKLFF.

The CDR3 DNA reads as TGTGCCAGCAGTTACGGGGGGACGGGGGGCGAGTTCTTC. It specifies CASSYGGTGGEFF. This sequence joins TRBV6-5 and TRBJ2-1; tentative D call: TRBD2 (7 bases). V lost 2 bases, J lost 14 bases, and 16 bases lay in between. The germline CDR1 and CDR2 sequences are MNHEY and SVGAGI. CDR3 length: 13 residues.

The gene calls are TRBV7-9 and TRBJ1-4; TRBD1 aligns across 8 bases. The CDR3 covers 15 residues. Looked up from germline, CDR1 is SEHNR and CDR2 is FQNEAQ (reference sequence). The ends lost 5 bases at V and 7 bases at J; junction bases unmatched: 9. The CDR3 DNA reads TGTGCCAGCAGCAGACAGGGGAGGTCGACTGAAAAACTGTTTTTT. This encodes CASSRQGRSTEKLFF.

The chain uses TRBV19 and TRBJ1-2; D not resolved. Trimming shortened V by 6 bases and J by 4 bases, and 12 bases separated the two germline ends. The germline V gene encodes CDR1 LNHDA and CDR2 SQIVND (reference sequence). This CDR3 contains 13 residues. The CDR3 DNA reads TGTGCCAGTAGGGACCGGGGAACCTATGGCTACACCTTC. Amino acids: CASRDRGTYGYTF.

The chain recombines TRBV2 with TRBJ2-5; unclear D gene. Per the germline V gene, CDR1 is SNHLY and CDR2 is FYNNEI. The CDR3 is made up of 13 amino acids. V lost 5 bases and J 1 base, leaving 8 bases between the germline ends. As DNA, the CDR3 is TGTGCCAGCAGTCCACGGGTCCAAGAGACCCAGTACTTC. This encodes CASSPRVQETQYF.

The V and J genes are TRBV19 and TRBJ2-3, with TRBD2 as a possible D gene (5 bases). The CDR3 runs 14 residues. CDR1 and CDR2 (germline): LNHDA, SQIVND (reference sequence). Trimming took off 6 bases at V and 8 bases at J, with 18 bases between the two ends. The CDR3 nucleotides are TGTGCCAGTAGCAGAACTGGGAGCCCCACTACGCAGTATTTT. Translated, it gives CASSRTGSPTTQYF. The complete variable domain, with remaining parts taken from reference TRBV19 and TRBJ2-3, reads DGGITQSPKYLFRKEGQNVTLSCEQNLNHDAMYWYRQDPGQGLRLIYYSQIVNDFQKGDIAEGYSVSREKKESFPLTVTSAQKNPTAFYLCASSRTGSPTTQYFGPGTRLTVL.

The chain recombines TRBV6-5 with TRBJ1-2; 7 positions match TRBD1. CDR3 size: 13 residues. V lost 2 bases to trimming and J lost 4 bases; unmatched junction nucleotides: 1. CDR1 MNHEY and CDR2 SVGAGI come from the germline V gene. This CDR3 is CASSYAGGYGYTF. For the CDR3, the DNA is TGTGCCAGCAGTTACGCAGGGGGCTATGGCTACACCTTC.

V usage is TRBV11-3 and J usage is TRBJ2-7, with 11 bases aligning to TRBD1. Per germline, CDR1 SGHNT and CDR2 YENEEA. CDR3 length equals 14 residues. V trimming: 4 bases; J trimming: 3 bases; junction bases outside the gene matches: 2. The DNA of the CDR3 is TGTGCCAGCAGCTCGGGACAGGGGGACTACGAGCAGTACTTC. Its protein product is CASSSGQGDYEQYF.

This sequence joins TRBV5-1 and TRBJ1-2, with 7 bases identical to TRBD1. The trim removed 0 bases at V and 4 bases at J, leaving 12 bases unmatched. Germline loops: CDR1 SGHRS, CDR2 YFSETQ. There are 17 residues in the CDR3. The CDR3 loop reads CASSLEGGPTLSYGYTF. CDR3 bases: TGCGCCAGCAGCTTGGAAGGGGGCCCAACCCTAAGCTATGGCTACACCTTC.

The chain combines TRBV6-4 with TRBJ1-2; 8 bases are a match to TRBD1. Trimming removed 6 bases from V and 3 bases from J; junction bases left unmatched: 6. Germline-derived CDR1 and CDR2 are MRHNA and SNTAGT. This CDR3 spans 14 amino acids. CDR3 loop: CASRAGGSDYGYTF. CDR3 bases: TGTGCCAGCAGGGCAGGGGGCTCGGACTATGGCTACACCTTC.

The J gene is TRBJ1-2, the V gene TRBV2, with D maybe TRBD1 (5 bases). Germline CDR1 is SNHLY and CDR2 is FYNNEI. The CDR3 is 13 amino acids. The V and J ends lost 6 bases and 3 bases respectively, with 11 bases between them. CDR3 sequence reads: CASRAGFDYGYTF. The CDR3 DNA sequence: TGTGCCAGCAGGGCAGGGTTTGACTATGGCTACACCTTC.